Described below is a single TCR beta chain sequence and its context. This specimen comes from a study of cytomegalovirus exposure and HLA in healthy donors. Overall study: An analysis done earlier identified about 120 million unique TCR beta sequences from roughly 190 million T cells.

V lost 3 bases, J lost 0 bases, and 10 bases stayed unmatched. There are 16 residues in the CDR3. CDR1 GTSNPN and CDR2 SVGIG come from the germline V gene (reference sequence). This PCR relied on a set of 60 Vbeta primers and 13 Jbeta primers. The assay was immunoSEQ multiplex PCR, and TCRdb's table has in-frame clones only and misses some. This sample yields tens of thousands of clones, of which 60% to 80% are seen a single time; over 5% belongs to the top ten. The V call is TRBV30, the J call TRBJ2-7; 8 bases agree with TRBD2. Sequencing was done on a sample of PBMCs. The source of this sequence is a woman aged 50 to 65 in good health and CMV-seropositive. CDR3 sequence (DNA): TGTGCCTGGAGGCGGGGGAGACTAGCGAGCTCCTACGAGCAGTACTTC. It yields the protein CAWRRGRLASSYEQYF.